This T cell receptor (beta chain) was sequenced during a study of shared clonotypes between healthy human individuals. Overall study results and limits: A small donor pool kept down the genetic and exposure-history diversity that was represented.

Donors, healthy HIV-negative adults, lacked recent acute infections or vaccinations. Once extracted for a subset, genomic DNA was divided evenly among several immunoSEQ plates. Assay used: immunoSEQ multiplex PCR; TCRdb lists only in-frame clones, some missing. The repertoire includes about 500,000 clones, 75% to 80% of them detected once, and about 12% sits in the top ten. Comment on this clone: The antigen is not known.

Germline CDR1 is SEHNR and CDR2 is FQNEAQ (reference sequence). This CDR3 has 14 residues. Trimming took 3 bases from V and 6 from J, leaving 14 bases between them. The TCR originated in a middle-aged woman in good health. Some clones in this sample may be carry-over from other donors' samples. Source material: PBMCs. The chain combines TRBV7-9 with TRBJ1-2, with D possibly TRBD1 on 6 matching bases. In DNA, the CDR3 is TGTGCCAGCAGCTTCTCTACAGGGAGAAATGGCTACACCTTC. As protein: CASSFSTGRNGYTF. Combining the CDR3 with reference TRBV7-9 and TRBJ1-2 gives the whole variable domain DTGVSQNPRHKITKRGQNVTFRCDPISEHNRLYWYRQTLGQGPEFLTYFQNEAQLEKSRLLSDRFSAERPKGSFSTLEIQRTEQGDSAMYLCASSFSTGRNGYTFGSGTRLTVV.